A single sample is the source of the 8 T cell receptor beta chains below, sequenced in a study of T cell responses to AZD1222 COVID-19 vaccine. Method: immunoSEQ multiplex PCR; TCRdb's copy keeps in-frame clones and lacks some. This sample yields roughly 69,000 clones, of which about 80% are seen a single time; 11% to 15% belongs to the top ten. This sample comprised peripheral blood, obtained 28 days after the second AZD1222 dose. Every receptor here comes from an adult who received the AZD1222 COVID-19 vaccine.

The gene calls are TRBV19 and TRBJ2-5; 12 nucleotides match TRBD2. Germline-derived CDR1 and CDR2 are LNHDA and SQIVND (reference sequence). With V trimmed by 4 bases and J by 0 bases, 9 bases remained unmatched. CDR3 length: 18 amino acids. CDR3 DNA sequence: TGTGCCAGTAGTAGCACTAGACTAGCGGGAGCTTACCAAGAGACCCAGTACTTC. It encodes CASSSTRLAGAYQETQYF.

The chain uses TRBV30 and TRBJ1-5, with unresolved D. The germline V gene encodes CDR1 GTSNPN and CDR2 SVGIG (reference sequence). Trimming took off 1 base at V and 7 bases at J, with 11 bases between the two ends. The CDR3 totals 13 residues. The CDR3: CAWSAGSVQPQHF. In nucleotides, the CDR3 is TGTGCCTGGAGTGCGGGGTCAGTGCAGCCCCAGCATTTT. Based on the CDR3 plus reference TRBV30 and TRBJ1-5, the full variable domain is SQTIHQWPATLVQPVGSPLSLECTVEGTSNPNLYWYRQAAGRGLQLLFYSVGIGQISSEVPQNLSASRPQDRQFILSSKKLLLSDSGFYLCAWSAGSVQPQHFGDGTRLSIL.

This clone was detected only a few times. This chain links TRBV3-1 (or the pseudogene TRBV3-2) with TRBJ1-2; weak D call: TRBD1 (6 bases). Deletions cut 1 base from V and 3 bases from J, with 9 bases between. Germline CDR1 LGHDT, CDR2 YNNKEL (reference sequence). This CDR3 spans 14 amino acids. The CDR3: CASSQVNRDYGYTF. CDR3 nucleotide sequence: TGTGCCAGCAGCCAAGTGAACAGGGACTATGGCTACACCTTC.

The V gene is TRBV7-8, the J gene TRBJ1-4, with 10 bases that match TRBD1. The V gene end was trimmed by 6 bases and the J gene end by 7 bases; junction bases not matched to a gene: 17. Germline lookup yields CDR1 SGHVS and CDR2 FQNEAQ. This CDR3 spans 18 amino acids. CDR3 region: CASRPDRGTGRRGEKLFF. The CDR3 DNA reads TGTGCCAGCAGACCGGACAGGGGGACAGGGAGAAGAGGTGAAAAACTGTTTTTT.

V and J are TRBV6-5 and TRBJ1-2; D call uncertain. Trimming pared 4 bases from V and 11 bases from J, leaving 20 bases between. Germline V CDR1 and CDR2: MNHEY, SVGAGI. This CDR3 comprises 14 residues. The CDR3 reads CASSSQPRSWFYTF. CDR3 nucleotide sequence: TGTGCCAGCAGTTCACAACCACGCAGCTGGTTTTACACCTTC.

This chain links TRBV2 with TRBJ1-2; TRBD1 agrees at 7 bases. J was trimmed by 3 bases and V by 7 bases; bases with no gene match: 11. CDR3 size: 15 residues. Per the germline V gene, CDR1 is SNHLY and CDR2 is FYNNEI. The CDR3 bases are TGTGCCAGCAAGATTGACAGGGTTCAAGACTATGGCTACACCTTC. It codes for CASKIDRVQDYGYTF. Full variable domain (outside the CDR3, taken from reference TRBV2 and TRBJ1-2): EPEVTQTPSHQVTQMGQEVILRCVPISNHLYFYWYRQILGQKVEFLVSFYNNEISEKSEIFDDQFSVERPDGSNFTLKIRSTKLEDSAMYFCASKIDRVQDYGYTFGSGTRLTVV.

The chain links TRBV7-2 to TRBJ1-1; the match to TRBD1 covers 9 bases. Germline CDR1 reads SGHTA; CDR2 reads FQGNSA. The CDR3 is 14 amino acids. Trimming at V came to 6 bases and at J to 11 bases, leaving 13 bases not matched to a gene. CDR3 bases: TGTGCCAGCAGTCCGGGACAGGGCCTTTTGATGGCTTTCTTT. Its protein is CASSPGQGLLMAFF.

The chain is built from TRBV28 and TRBJ1-2; TRBD1 matches 8 bases. CDR3 length: 15 residues. The junction had 8 bases not matched to a gene; V was cut back by 6 bases and J by 2 bases. Germline lookup yields CDR1 MDHEN and CDR2 SYDVKM. The CDR3 DNA reads as TGTGCCAGCAGATCCTCCGGGACAGGCAACTATGGCTACACCTTC. Amino acid sequence: CASRSSGTGNYGYTF.